This record covers a single TCR beta chain. Its specificity is unknown. These data come from a study of T cells in tumors after PD-1 blockade. Overall study: Prior checkpoint blockade, systemic immunosuppressant use, or anti-cancer therapy within 4 weeks excluded patients. Blood samples averaged 113,528 templates (range about 21,000-260,000) and over 35,000 unique clonotypes. During anti-PD-1 treatment, some patients continued daily vismodegib 150 mg.

Whole-study findings and limits: Blood contained about 42% of the tumor's TCR clonotypes.

Produced via immunoSEQ multiplex PCR; TCRdb's table is partial and in-frame only. This sample has about 24,000 clones; 65% to 85% occur once, and the top ten carry roughly 12%. The germline CDR1 and CDR2 sequences are MNHEY and SVGAGI. There are 15 residues in the CDR3. V gave up 4 bases and J gave up 0 bases, with 13 bases separating them. J is TRBJ2-7 and V is TRBV6-5, with D uncertain. This material consisted of PBMCs, taken after anti-PD-1 treatment. The clonotype originates from a human donor with basal cell carcinoma. CDR3 coding DNA: TGTGCCAGCAGTTCCACGGACCCCAGCTCCTACGAGCAGTACTTC. It codes for CASSSTDPSSYEQYF.